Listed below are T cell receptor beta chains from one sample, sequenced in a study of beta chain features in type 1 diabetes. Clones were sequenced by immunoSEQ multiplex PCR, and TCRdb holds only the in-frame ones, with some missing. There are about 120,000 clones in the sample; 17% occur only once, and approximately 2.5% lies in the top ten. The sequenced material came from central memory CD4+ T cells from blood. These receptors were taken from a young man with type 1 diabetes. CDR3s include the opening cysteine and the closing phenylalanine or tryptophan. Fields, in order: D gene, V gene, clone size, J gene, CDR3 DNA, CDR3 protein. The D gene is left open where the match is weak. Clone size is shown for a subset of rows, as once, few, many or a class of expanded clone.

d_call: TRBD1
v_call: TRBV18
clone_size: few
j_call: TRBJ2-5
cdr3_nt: TGTGCCAGCTCACCTAATCCGGGACAGGGAGAGACCCAGTACTTC
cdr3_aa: CASSPNPGQGETQYF

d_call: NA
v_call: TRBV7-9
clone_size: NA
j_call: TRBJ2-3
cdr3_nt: TGTGCCAGCAGCTTAGGCAGCCAGGAGACGGAAAGCACAGATACGCAGTATTTT
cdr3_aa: CASSLGSQETESTDTQYF

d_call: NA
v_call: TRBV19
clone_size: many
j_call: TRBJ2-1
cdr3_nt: TGTGCCAGTAGTACGAACTACAATGAGCAGTTCTTC
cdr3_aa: CASSTNYNEQFF

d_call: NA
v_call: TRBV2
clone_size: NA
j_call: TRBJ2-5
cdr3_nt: TGTGCCAGCAGTGGCGGCGAGACCCAGTACTTC
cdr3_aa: CASSGGETQYF

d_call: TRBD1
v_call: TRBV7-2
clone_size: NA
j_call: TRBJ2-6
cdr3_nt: TGTGCCAGCAGCGGCCCAAACAGGGGGTTCGTTTCTGGGGCCAACGTCCTGACTTTC
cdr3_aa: CASSGPNRGFVSGANVLTF

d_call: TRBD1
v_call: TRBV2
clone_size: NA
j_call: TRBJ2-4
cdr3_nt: TGTGCCAGCAGCCAAGGGACAGCGCCCAAAAACATTCAGTACTTC
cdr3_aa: CASSQGTAPKNIQYF

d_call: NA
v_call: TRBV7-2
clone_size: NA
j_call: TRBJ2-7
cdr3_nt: TGTGCCAGCAGCTTCTACCCCTACGAGCAGTACTTC
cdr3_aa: CASSFYPYEQYF

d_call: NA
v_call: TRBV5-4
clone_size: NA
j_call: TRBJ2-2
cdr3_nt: TGTGCCAGCAGCTTGCCGGGCACCGGGGAGCTGTTTTTT
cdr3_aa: CASSLPGTGELFF

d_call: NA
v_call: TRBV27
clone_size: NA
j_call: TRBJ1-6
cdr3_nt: TGTGCCAGCAACACCCAACCGGCAGGGCTATCACCCCTCCACTTT
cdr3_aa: CASNTQPAGLSPLHF

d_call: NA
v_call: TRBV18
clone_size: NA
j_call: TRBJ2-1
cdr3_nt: TGTGCCAGCTCACCCCGGGGGGCGGGTGAGCAGTTCTTC
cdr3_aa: CASSPRGAGEQFF

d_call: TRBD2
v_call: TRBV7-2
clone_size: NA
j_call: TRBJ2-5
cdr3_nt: TGTGCCAGCAGCTTCCGCGCGGGGGGTAATTTAGAGACCCAGTACTTC
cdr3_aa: CASSFRAGGNLETQYF

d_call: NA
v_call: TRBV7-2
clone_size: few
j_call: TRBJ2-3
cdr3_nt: TGTGCCAGCAGCTTAGACCCAAGCACAGATACGCAGTATTTT
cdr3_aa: CASSLDPSTDTQYF

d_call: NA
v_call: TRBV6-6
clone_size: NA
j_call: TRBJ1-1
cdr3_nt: TGTGCCAGCAGTTCCCACTTAGCGGTCACTGAAGCTTTCTTT
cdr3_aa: CASSSHLAVTEAFF

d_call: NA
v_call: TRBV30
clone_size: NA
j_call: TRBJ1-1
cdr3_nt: TGTGCCTGGAGTTCCTTGACAGCGCGCACTGAAGCTTTCTTT
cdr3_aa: CAWSSLTARTEAFF

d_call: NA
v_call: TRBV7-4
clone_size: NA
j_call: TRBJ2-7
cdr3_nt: TGTGCCAGCAGCTCCGGAGACGAGCAGTACTTC
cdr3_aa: CASSSGDEQYF

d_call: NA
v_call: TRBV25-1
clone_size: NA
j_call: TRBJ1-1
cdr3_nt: TGTGCCAGCAGAGGGACCGAGAACACTGAAGCTTTCTTT
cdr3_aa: CASRGTENTEAFF

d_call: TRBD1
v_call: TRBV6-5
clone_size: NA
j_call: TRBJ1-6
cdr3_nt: TGTGCCAGCCGATGGTGGGGGACAGAGAATTCACCCCTCCACTTT
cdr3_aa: CASRWWGTENSPLHF

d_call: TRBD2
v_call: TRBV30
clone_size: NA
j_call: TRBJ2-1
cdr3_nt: TGTGCCTGGACTAGCGGGTTCTCCTACAATGAGCAGTTCTTC
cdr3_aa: CAWTSGFSYNEQFF

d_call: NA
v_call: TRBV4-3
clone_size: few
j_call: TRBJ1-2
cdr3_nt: TGCGCCAGCAGCCAAGATAGGCGAGGGGTCTACCAACATTTC
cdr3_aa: CASSQDRRGVYQHF

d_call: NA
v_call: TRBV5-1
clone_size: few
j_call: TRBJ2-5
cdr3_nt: TGCGCCAGCAGCGTGGGCGCCGGGCAAGAGACCCAGTACTTC
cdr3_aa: CASSVGAGQETQYF

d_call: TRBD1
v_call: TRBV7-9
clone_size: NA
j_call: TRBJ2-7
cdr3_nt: TGTGCCAGCAGCCCCCCGGGACAGGGGGTTGATGAGCAGTACTTC
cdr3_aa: CASSPPGQGVDEQYF

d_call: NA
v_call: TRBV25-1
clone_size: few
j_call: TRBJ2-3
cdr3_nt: TGTGCCAGCCGAGACCGCACAGATACGCAGTATTTT
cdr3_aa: CASRDRTDTQYF

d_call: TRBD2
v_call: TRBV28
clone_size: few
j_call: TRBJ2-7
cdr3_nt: TGTGCCAGCGCCTTCAGAAGCGGGAGGTCCTCCTACGAGCAGTACTTC
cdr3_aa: CASAFRSGRSSYEQYF

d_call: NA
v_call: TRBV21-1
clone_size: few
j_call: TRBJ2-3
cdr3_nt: TGTGCCAGCAGTAGTCTAGGAGGCACAGATACGCAGTATTTT
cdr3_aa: CASSSLGGTDTQYF

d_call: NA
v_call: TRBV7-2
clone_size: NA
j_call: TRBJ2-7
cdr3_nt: TGTGCCAGCAGCTTGGTGGGGGTCTACGAGCAGTACTTC
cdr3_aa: CASSLVGVYEQYF

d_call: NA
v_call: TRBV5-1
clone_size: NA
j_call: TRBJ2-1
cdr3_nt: TGCGCCAGCAGCTTATCCGGGACCTACAATGAGCAGTTCTTC
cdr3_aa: CASSLSGTYNEQFF

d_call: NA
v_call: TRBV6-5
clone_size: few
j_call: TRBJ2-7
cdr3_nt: TGTGCCAGCAGTTCAGGCCCCGGGCCCCTCTACGAGCAGTACTTC
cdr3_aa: CASSSGPGPLYEQYF

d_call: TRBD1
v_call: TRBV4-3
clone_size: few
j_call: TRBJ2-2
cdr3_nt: TGCGCCAGCAAAAGTCAACAGGGGGAAGACACCGGGGAGCTGTTTTTT
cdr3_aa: CASKSQQGEDTGELFF

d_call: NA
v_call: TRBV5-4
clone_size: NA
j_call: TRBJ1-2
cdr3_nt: TGTGCCAGCAGTTATTTGGGGAACTATGGCTACACCTTC
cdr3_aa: CASSYLGNYGYTF

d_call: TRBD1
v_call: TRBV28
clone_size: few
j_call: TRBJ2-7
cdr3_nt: TGTGCCAGCCGAGACCCGGGACAGAATTTTGTCGAGCAGTACTTC
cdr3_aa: CASRDPGQNFVEQYF

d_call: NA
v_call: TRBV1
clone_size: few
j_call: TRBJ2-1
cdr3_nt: TGCACCAGCAGCCAAGATCTGAGGGGAAGGGCGGCCTACAATGAGCAGTTCTTC
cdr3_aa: CTSSQDLRGRAAYNEQFF

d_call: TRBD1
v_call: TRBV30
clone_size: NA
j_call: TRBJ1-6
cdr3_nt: TGTGCCTGGAGGTTGACCGGGACAGGAAATTCACCCCTCCACTTT
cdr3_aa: CAWRLTGTGNSPLHF

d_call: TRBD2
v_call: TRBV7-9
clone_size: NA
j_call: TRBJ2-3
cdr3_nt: TGTGCCAGCAGCTCCGCTAGCGGGCGTACGGATACGCAGTATTTT
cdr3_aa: CASSSASGRTDTQYF

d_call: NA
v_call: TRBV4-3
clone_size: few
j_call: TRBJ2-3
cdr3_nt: TGCGCCAGCAGCCAAGACCATCCAGGGGCGGGAGATACGCAGTATTTT
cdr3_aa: CASSQDHPGAGDTQYF

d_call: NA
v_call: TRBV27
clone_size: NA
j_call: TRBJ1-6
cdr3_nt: TGTGCCAGCAGAAGTAAGGCAGGGTCCAATTCACCCCTCCACTTT
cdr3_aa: CASRSKAGSNSPLHF

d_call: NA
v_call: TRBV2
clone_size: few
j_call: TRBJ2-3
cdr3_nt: TGTGCCAGCAGCATACTAGGCGATACGCAGTATTTT
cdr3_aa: CASSILGDTQYF

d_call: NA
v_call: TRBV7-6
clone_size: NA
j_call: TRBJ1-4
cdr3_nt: TGTGCCAGCAGCCCACTCCCCGAGCCCGGCGGGAAACTGTTTTTT
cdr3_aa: CASSPLPEPGGKLFF

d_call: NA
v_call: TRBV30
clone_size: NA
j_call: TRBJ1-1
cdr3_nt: TGTGCCTGGAGTAGGCAGGGTAACACTGAAGCTTTCTTT
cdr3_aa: CAWSRQGNTEAFF